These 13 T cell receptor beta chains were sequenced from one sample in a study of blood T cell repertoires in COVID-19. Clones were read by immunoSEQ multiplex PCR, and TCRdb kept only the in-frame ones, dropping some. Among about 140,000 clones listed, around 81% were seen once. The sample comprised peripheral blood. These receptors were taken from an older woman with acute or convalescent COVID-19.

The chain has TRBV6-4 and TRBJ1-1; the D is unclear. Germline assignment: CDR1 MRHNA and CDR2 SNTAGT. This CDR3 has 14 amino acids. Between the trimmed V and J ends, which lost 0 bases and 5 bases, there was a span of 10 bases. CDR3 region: CASSDSSRGTEAFF. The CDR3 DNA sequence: TGTGCCAGCAGTGACTCGAGCCGGGGTACTGAAGCTTTCTTT.

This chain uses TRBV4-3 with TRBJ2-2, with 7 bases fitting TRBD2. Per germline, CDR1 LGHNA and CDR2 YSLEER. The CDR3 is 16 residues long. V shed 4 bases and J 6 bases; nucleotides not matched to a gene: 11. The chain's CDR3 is CASSPRVTSQAGELFF. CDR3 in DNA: TGCGCCAGCAGCCCCCGTGTGACTAGCCAGGCCGGGGAGCTGTTTTTT.

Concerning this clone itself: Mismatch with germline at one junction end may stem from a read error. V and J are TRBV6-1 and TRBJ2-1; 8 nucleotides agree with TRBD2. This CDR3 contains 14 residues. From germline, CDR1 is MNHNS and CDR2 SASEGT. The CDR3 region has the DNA TGTGCCAGCAGAGAAGCGGGAGTGGTAAATGAGCAGTTCTTC. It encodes CASREAGVVNEQFF.

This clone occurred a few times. CDR3 bases: TGTGCCAGCAGCTCCAGGGGCGATGAGCAGTTCTTC. Translation: CASSSRGDEQFF. The rearrangement links TRBV6-5 to TRBJ2-1, with D possibly being TRBD1 (6 bases). This CDR3 has 12 residues. Germline loops: CDR1 MNHEY, CDR2 SVGAGI. V lost 6 bases to trimming and J lost 8 bases, with 11 bases between them.

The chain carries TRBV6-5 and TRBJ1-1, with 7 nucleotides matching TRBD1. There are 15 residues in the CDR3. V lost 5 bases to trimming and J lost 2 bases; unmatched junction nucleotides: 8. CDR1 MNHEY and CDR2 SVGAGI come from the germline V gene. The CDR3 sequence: CASSPRDSRNTEAFF. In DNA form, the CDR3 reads TGTGCCAGCAGTCCCCGGGACAGTCGAAACACTGAAGCTTTCTTT.

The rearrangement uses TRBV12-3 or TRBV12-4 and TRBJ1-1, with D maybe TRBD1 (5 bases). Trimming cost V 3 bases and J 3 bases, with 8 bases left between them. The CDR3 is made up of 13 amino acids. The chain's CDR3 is CASSLGEDTEAFF. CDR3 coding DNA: TGTGCCAGCAGTTTGGGGGAGGACACTGAAGCTTTCTTT.

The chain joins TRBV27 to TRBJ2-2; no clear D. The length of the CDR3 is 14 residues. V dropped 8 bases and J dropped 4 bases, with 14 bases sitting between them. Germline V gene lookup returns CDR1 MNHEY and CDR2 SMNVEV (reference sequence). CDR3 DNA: TGTGCCAGCCGAAAACAGATCTCCACCGGGGAGCTGTTTTTT. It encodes CASRKQISTGELFF.

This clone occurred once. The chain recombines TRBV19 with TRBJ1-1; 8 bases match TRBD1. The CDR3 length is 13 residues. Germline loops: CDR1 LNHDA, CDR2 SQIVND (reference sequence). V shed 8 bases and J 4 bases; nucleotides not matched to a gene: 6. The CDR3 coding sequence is TGTGCCAGTTCACAGGGGGGGAGCACTGAAGCTTTCTTT. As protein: CASSQGGSTEAFF. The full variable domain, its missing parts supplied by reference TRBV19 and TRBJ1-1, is DGGITQSPKYLFRKEGQNVTLSCEQNLNHDAMYWYRQDPGQGLRLIYYSQIVNDFQKGDIAEGYSVSREKKESFPLTVTSAQKNPTAFYLCASSQGGSTEAFFGQGTRLTVV.

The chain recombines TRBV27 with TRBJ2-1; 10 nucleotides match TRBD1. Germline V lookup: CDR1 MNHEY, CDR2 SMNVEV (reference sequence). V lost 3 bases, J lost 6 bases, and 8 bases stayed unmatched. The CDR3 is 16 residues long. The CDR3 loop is CASSFLYRDRGNEQFF. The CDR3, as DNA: TGTGCCAGCAGTTTTCTATACCGGGACAGGGGCAATGAGCAGTTCTTC.

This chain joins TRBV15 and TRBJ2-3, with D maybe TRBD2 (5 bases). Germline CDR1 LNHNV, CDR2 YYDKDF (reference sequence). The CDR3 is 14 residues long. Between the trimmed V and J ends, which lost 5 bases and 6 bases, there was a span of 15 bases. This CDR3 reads CATSEGPAHDTQYF. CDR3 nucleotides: TGTGCCACCAGCGAGGGCCCCGCACACGATACGCAGTATTTT. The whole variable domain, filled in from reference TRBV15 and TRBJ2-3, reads DAMVIQNPRYQVTQFGKPVTLSCSQTLNHNVMYWYQQKSSQAPKLLFHYYDKDFNNEADTPDNFQSRRPNTSFCFLDIRSPGLGDTAMYLCATSEGPAHDTQYFGPGTRLTVL.

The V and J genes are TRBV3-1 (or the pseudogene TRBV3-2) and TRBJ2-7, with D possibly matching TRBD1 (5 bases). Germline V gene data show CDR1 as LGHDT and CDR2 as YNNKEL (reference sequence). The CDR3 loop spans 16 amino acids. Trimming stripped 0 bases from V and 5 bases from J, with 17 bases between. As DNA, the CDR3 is TGTGCCAGCAGCCAAGAAGTTGGCAGGGTCCGCAACGAGCAGTACTTC. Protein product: CASSQEVGRVRNEQYF.

The CDR3 loop is CAIGPGLRTDTQYF. CDR3 nucleotide sequence: TGTGCCATTGGACCGGGACTACGCACAGATACGCAGTATTTT. This chain connects TRBV2 to TRBJ2-3, with 7 positions matching TRBD2. The CDR3 length is 14 residues. Germline CDR1 SNHLY, CDR2 FYNNEI. Losses at the gene ends were 10 bases for V and 1 base for J; bases not matched to a gene: 8.

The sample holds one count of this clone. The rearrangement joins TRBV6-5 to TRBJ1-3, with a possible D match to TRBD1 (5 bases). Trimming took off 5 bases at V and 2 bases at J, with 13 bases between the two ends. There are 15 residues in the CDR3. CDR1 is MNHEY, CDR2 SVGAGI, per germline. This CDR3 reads CASSPGLLAGNTIYF. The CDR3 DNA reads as TGTGCCAGCAGTCCAGGGCTTTTGGCTGGAAACACCATATATTTT.